This is a list of T cell receptor beta chains from one sample in a study of cytomegalovirus exposure and HLA in healthy donors. Produced via immunoSEQ multiplex PCR; TCRdb's table is partial and in-frame only. The sample contains roughly 150,000 clones, around 83% of which appear only once. Sequencing was carried out using PBMCs. These receptors were collected from a man between 45 and 60 years old in good health and CMV-seropositive. CDR3s include the opening cysteine and the closing phenylalanine or tryptophan. A D gene is named only where the DNA matches it firmly. Some rows mark clone size as missing; the rest say once, few, many or name a class of expanded clone.

TRBJ1-6 | TRBV30 | . | . | CAWSVLMGANSPLHF | TGTGCCTGGAGTGTACTTATGGGGGCAAATTCACCCCTCCACTTT
TRBJ2-2 | TRBV6-6 | TRBD2 | . | CATWTSGDTGELFF | TGTGCCACCTGGACTAGCGGGGACACCGGGGAGCTGTTTTTT
TRBJ2-7 | TRBV25-1 | . | . | CASSATGFQISYEQYF | TGTGCCAGCAGTGCAACCGGGTTCCAGATCTCCTACGAGCAGTACTTC
TRBJ1-1 | TRBV6-1 | . | . | CASSEGRRRQAFF | TGTGCCAGCAGTGAAGGTCGGAGGCGTCAAGCTTTCTTT
TRBJ2-7 | TRBV10-3 | . | few | CAISEPGGDYEQYF | TGTGCCATCAGTGAGCCAGGAGGAGACTACGAGCAGTACTTC
TRBJ2-2 | TRBV10-1 | TRBD2 | once | CASRLAGNTGELFF | TGCGCCAGCAGACTAGCGGGGAACACCGGGGAGCTGTTTTTT
TRBJ2-5 | TRBV2 | TRBD1 | . | CASGDRGLPTETQYF | TGTGCCAGCGGGGACAGGGGGCTACCTACAGAGACCCAGTACTTC
TRBJ1-6 | TRBV6-6 | . | . | CASSTDSYYNSPLHF | TGTGCCAGCAGCACCGACAGTTATTATAATTCACCCCTCCACTTT
TRBJ2-7 | TRBV7-9 | TRBD1 | . | CASSLATGQGRGEQYF | TGTGCCAGCAGCTTAGCGACGGGACAGGGTAGGGGCGAGCAGTACTTC
TRBJ2-7 | TRBV28 | TRBD1 | . | CASSRTGGSYEQYF | TGTGCCAGCAGCCGGACAGGGGGCTCCTACGAGCAGTACTTC
TRBJ2-2 | TRBV7-9 | TRBD2 | . | CASRPPNPGLTRAGELFF | TGTGCCAGCAGACCCCCAAATCCGGGACTAACACGAGCCGGGGAGCTGTTTTTT
TRBJ2-7 | TRBV20-1 | . | . | CSALSYEQYF | TGCAGTGCTCTATCCTACGAGCAGTACTTC
TRBJ1-2 | TRBV27 | TRBD1 | . | CASSLYGTGVYGYTF | TGTGCCAGCAGTTTATATGGGACAGGCGTCTATGGCTACACCTTC
TRBJ2-6 | TRBV19 | . | . | CASIERAGANVLTF | TGTGCCAGTATCGAGAGGGCTGGGGCCAACGTCCTGACTTTC
TRBJ2-1 | TRBV2 | . | once | CASSEIVAGSYNEQFF | TGTGCCAGCAGTGAAATAGTTGCGGGCTCCTACAATGAGCAGTTCTTC
TRBJ2-6 | TRBV5-1 | . | . | CASSVSGANVLTF | TGCGCCAGCTCGGTCTCTGGGGCCAACGTCCTGACTTTC
TRBJ2-2 | TRBV7-2 | TRBD2 | . | CASSLGGLVGELFF | TGTGCCAGCAGCTTAGGCGGACTAGTCGGGGAGCTGTTTTTT
TRBJ1-1 | TRBV7-9 | . | once | CASILSTGNTEAFF | TGTGCCAGCATCCTATCGACAGGGAACACTGAAGCTTTCTTT
TRBJ2-5 | TRBV6-6 | . | . | CASSYSRPPEAQYF | TGTGCCAGCAGTTACTCGAGACCACCCGAGGCCCAGTACTTC
TRBJ1-6 | TRBV27 | . | . | CASSSAGILPVGSYNSPLHF | TGTGCCAGCAGTTCCGCAGGGATTCTGCCCGTAGGCTCCTATAATTCACCCCTCCACTTT
TRBJ2-7 | TRBV7-8 | . | . | CASSLGRGAPNERYF | TGTGCCAGCAGCTTAGGGAGGGGTGCCCCAAACGAGCGATACTTC
TRBJ2-1 | TRBV11-3 | TRBD1 | few | CASSLRQGAVEQFF | TGTGCCAGCAGCTTAAGACAGGGGGCGGTGGAGCAGTTCTTC
TRBJ1-3 | TRBV9 | TRBD1 | once | CASSVGQGASRDTIYF | TGTGCCAGCAGCGTAGGGCAGGGGGCGAGTCGGGACACCATATATTTT
TRBJ1-2 | TRBV19 | . | . | CASSMASNYGYTF | TGTGCCAGTAGTATGGCATCCAACTATGGCTACACCTTC
TRBJ2-3 | TRBV7-3 | TRBD2 | . | CASRPSGGATTDTQYF | TGTGCCAGCAGGCCTAGCGGGGGGGCTACCACAGATACGCAGTATTTT
TRBJ2-1 | TRBV5-6 | . | . | CASSLGPGEYNEQFF | TGTGCCAGCAGCTTGGGACCCGGGGAGTACAATGAGCAGTTCTTC
TRBJ1-3 | TRBV2 | . | once | CASSEDSFGNTIYF | TGTGCCAGCAGTGAAGACAGTTTTGGAAACACCATATATTTT
TRBJ2-5 | TRBV5-1 | TRBD1 | . | CASSVGQLQETQYF | TGCGCCAGCAGCGTGGGACAGTTACAAGAGACCCAGTACTTC
TRBJ2-7 | TRBV6-1 | . | . | CASSEDIGGIRWGYEQYF | TGTGCCAGCAGTGAAGATATCGGAGGAATAAGATGGGGCTACGAGCAGTACTTC
TRBJ1-1 | TRBV5-1 | . | . | CASSLEGGDTEAFF | TGCGCCAGCAGCTTGGAGGGAGGTGACACTGAAGCTTTCTTT
TRBJ1-6 | TRBV5-1 | . | once | CASSLEQNNSPLHF | TGCGCCAGCAGCTTGGAACAAAATAATTCACCCCTCCACTTT
TRBJ1-5 | TRBV19 | TRBD1 | . | CASSIMGTGLNQPQHF | TGTGCCAGTAGTATTATGGGGACAGGCCTTAATCAGCCCCAGCATTTT
TRBJ2-7 | TRBV7-9 | . | once | CASSLAQVQYEQYF | TGTGCCAGCAGCTTAGCGCAGGTCCAATACGAGCAGTACTTC
TRBJ2-7 | TRBV4-1 | . | . | CASSQVSQSDEQYF | TGCGCCAGCAGCCAAGTTTCACAGTCCGACGAGCAGTACTTC
TRBJ2-5 | TRBV11-2 | . | . | CASSLSDTVGTQYF | TGTGCCAGCAGCTTATCGGACACGGTGGGGACCCAGTACTTC
TRBJ2-1 | TRBV5-1 | TRBD2 | . | CASSGIAGAYNEQFF | TGCGCCAGCAGCGGGATAGCGGGAGCCTACAATGAGCAGTTCTTC
TRBJ2-2 | TRBV4-1 | TRBD1 | . | CASSQGRVRTGGTGELFF | TGCGCCAGCAGCCAAGGAAGGGTCCGGACAGGGGGCACCGGGGAGCTGTTTTTT
TRBJ1-1 | TRBV7-9 | . | . | CASSSGQKNTEAFF | TGTGCCAGCAGCAGCGGACAGAAGAACACTGAAGCTTTCTTT
TRBJ1-1 | TRBV6-5 | . | . | CASSQPGGKGTEAFF | TGTGCCAGCAGTCAGCCAGGAGGTAAGGGAACTGAAGCTTTCTTT
TRBJ1-5 | TRBV4-3 | . | . | CASSQDPGNNQPQHF | TGCGCCAGCAGCCAAGACCCAGGGAACAATCAGCCCCAGCATTTT
TRBJ1-5 | TRBV6-6 | . | . | CASMGDTAQHF | TGTGCCAGCATGGGGGACACGGCGCAGCATTTT
TRBJ1-1 | TRBV9 | TRBD1 | . | CASSELQGVGTEAFF | TGTGCCAGCAGCGAACTACAGGGGGTTGGCACTGAAGCTTTCTTT
TRBJ1-3 | TRBV30 | TRBD1 | few | CAWDRGGTGNTIYF | TGTGCCTGGGACAGGGGGGGAACTGGAAACACCATATATTTT
TRBJ2-7 | TRBV6-6 | . | . | CASSYSGGLYEQYF | TGTGCCAGCAGTTACTCCGGGGGACTCTACGAGCAGTACTTC
TRBJ2-5 | TRBV9 | TRBD2 | . | CASSLAGAETQYF | TGTGCCAGCAGCCTAGCGGGAGCGGAGACCCAGTACTTC
TRBJ1-3 | TRBV19 | . | . | CASSGGAVGNTIYF | TGTGCCAGTAGTGGAGGGGCAGTTGGAAACACCATATATTTT
TRBJ2-7 | TRBV9 | . | . | CASSVGWTTTYEQYF | TGTGCCAGCAGCGTAGGTTGGACAACGACCTACGAGCAGTACTTC
TRBJ2-3 | TRBV30 | . | few | CAWTQITDTQYF | TGTGCCTGGACGCAGATCACAGATACGCAGTATTTT
TRBJ1-6 | TRBV11-2 | . | . | CASSFPGYNSPLHF | TGTGCCAGCAGCTTTCCGGGGTATAATTCACCCCTCCACTTT
TRBJ1-6 | TRBV9 | . | . | CASSVEAGSSPSPLHF | TGTGCCAGCAGCGTAGAAGCCGGGAGCTCACCTTCACCCCTCCACTTT
TRBJ1-5 | TRBV30 | . | . | CAWATRGSNQPQHF | TGTGCCTGGGCCACAAGGGGAAGCAATCAGCCCCAGCATTTT